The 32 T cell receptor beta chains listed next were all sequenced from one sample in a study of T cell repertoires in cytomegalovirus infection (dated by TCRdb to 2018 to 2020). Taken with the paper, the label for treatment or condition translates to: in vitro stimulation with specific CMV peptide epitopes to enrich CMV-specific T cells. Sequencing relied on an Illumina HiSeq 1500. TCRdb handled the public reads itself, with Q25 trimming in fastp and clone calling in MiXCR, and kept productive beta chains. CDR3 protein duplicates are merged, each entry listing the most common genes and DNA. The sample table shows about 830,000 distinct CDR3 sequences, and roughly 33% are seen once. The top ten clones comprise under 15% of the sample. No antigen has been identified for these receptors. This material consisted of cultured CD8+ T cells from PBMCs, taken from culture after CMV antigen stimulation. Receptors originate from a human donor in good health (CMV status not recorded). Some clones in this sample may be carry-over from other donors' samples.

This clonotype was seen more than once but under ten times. CDR3 sequence (DNA): TGTGCCAGCAGGGGGACTAGCGGGGCCAGCACAGATACGCAGTATTTT. Its translation: CASRGTSGASTDTQYF. The rearrangement uses TRBV2 and TRBJ2-3, with 13 bases fitting TRBD2. V lost 6 bases, J lost 0 bases, and 3 bases stayed unmatched. The length of the CDR3 is 16 residues. CDR1 and CDR2 from the germline V gene are SNHLY and FYNNEI.

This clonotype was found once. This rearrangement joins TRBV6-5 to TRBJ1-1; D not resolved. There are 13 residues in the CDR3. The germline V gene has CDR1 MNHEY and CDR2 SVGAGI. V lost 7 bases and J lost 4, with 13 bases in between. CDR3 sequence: CASTTWAGTEAFF. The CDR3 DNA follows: TGTGCCAGCACCACTTGGGCGGGCACTGAAGCTTTCTTT.

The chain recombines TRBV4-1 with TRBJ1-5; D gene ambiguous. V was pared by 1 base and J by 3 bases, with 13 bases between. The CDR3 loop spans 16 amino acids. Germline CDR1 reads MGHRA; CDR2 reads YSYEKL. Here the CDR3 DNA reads TGCGCCAGCAGCCAAGTAGGTGGGCGGAACAATCAGCCCCAGCATTTT. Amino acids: CASSQVGGRNNQPQHF.

CDR3 in DNA: TGTGCCAGCAGCGTAGAAGGGACTGACTACAATGAGCAGTTCTTC. Amino acids: CASSVEGTDYNEQFF. The V call is TRBV9, the J call TRBJ2-1; TRBD2 might be the D (6 bases). This CDR3 spans 15 amino acids. From germline, CDR1 is SGDLS and CDR2 YYNGEE. The V gene lost 0 bases and the J gene lost 3 bases, with 10 bases spanning the gap.

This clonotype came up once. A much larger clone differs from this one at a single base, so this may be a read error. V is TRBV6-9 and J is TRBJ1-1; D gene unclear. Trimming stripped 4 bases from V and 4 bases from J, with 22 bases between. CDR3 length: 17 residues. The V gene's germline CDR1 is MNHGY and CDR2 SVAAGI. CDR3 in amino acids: CASSCPSATGSGTEAFF. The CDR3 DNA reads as TGTGCCAGCAGTTGCCCTTCCGCGACTGGATCGGGCACTGAAGCTTTCTTT.

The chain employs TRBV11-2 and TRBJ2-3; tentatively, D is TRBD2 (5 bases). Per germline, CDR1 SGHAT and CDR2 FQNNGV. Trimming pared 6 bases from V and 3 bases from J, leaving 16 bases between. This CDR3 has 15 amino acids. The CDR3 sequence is CASSFREGVTDTQYF. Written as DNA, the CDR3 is TGTGCCAGCAGTTTCCGAGAGGGCGTAACAGATACGCAGTATTTT.

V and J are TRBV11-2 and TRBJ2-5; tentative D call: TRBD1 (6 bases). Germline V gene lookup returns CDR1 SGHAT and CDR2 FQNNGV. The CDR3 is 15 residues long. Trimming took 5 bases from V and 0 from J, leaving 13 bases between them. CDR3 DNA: TGTGCCAGCAGCCGACCGGGACATAACCAAGAGACCCAGTACTTC. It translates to CASSRPGHNQETQYF.

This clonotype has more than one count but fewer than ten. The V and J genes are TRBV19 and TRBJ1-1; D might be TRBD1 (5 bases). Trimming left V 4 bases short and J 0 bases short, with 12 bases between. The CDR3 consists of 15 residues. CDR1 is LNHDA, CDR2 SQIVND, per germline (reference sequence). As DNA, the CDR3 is TGTGCCAGTAGTACCCCCGACAGATTGAACACTGAAGCTTTCTTT. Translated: CASSTPDRLNTEAFF.

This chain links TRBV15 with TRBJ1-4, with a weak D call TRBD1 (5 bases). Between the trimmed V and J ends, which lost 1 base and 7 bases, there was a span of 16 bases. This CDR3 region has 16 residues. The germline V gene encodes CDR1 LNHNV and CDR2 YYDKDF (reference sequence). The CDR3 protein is CATSRVGVGIGEKLFF. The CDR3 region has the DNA TGTGCCACCAGCAGAGTGGGGGTGGGAATCGGTGAAAAACTGTTTTTT.

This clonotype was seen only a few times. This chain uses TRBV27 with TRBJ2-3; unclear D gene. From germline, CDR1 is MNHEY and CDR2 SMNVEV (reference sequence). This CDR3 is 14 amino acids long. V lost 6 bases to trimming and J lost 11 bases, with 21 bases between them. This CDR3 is CASSDKSKYTKQYF. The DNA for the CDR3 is TGTGCCAGCAGCGACAAGTCAAAATATACGAAGCAGTATTTT.

The CDR3 is CATSHARGPRQSNQPQHF. CDR3 nucleotide sequence: TGTGCCACCAGTCACGCACGCGGCCCCCGACAAAGCAATCAGCCCCAGCATTTT. This chain uses TRBV24-1 with TRBJ1-5; D remains unclear. V gave up 6 bases and J gave up 1 base, with 21 bases separating them. The germline V gene has CDR1 KGHDR and CDR2 SFDVKD. This CDR3 has 18 amino acids.

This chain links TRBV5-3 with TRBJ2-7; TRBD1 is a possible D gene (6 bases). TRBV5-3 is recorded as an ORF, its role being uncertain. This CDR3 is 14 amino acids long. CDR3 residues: CASSLGQLGYEQYV. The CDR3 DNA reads TGTGCCAGCAGCTTGGGACAACTGGGGTATGAGCAGTACGTC.

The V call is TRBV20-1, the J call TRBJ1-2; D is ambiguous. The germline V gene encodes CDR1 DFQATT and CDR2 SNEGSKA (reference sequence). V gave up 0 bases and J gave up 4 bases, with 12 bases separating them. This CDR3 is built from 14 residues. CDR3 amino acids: CSARDSGASYGYTF. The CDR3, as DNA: TGCAGTGCTAGAGATAGTGGTGCCTCCTATGGCTACACCTTC.

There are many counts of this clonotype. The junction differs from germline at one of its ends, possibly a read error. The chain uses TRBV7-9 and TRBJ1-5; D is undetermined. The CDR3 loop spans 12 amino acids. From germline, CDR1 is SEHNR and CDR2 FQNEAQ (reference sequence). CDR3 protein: CASSLGSQPQHF. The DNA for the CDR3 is TGTGCCAGCAGTTTAGGCAGCCAGCCCCAGCATTTT.

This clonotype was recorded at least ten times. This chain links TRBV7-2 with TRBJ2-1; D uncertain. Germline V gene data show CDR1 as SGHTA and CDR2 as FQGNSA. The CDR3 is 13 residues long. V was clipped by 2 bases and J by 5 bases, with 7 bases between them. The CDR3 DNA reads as TGTGCCAGCAGCTTACCCGGACACAATGAGCAGTTCTTC. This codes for CASSLPGHNEQFF.

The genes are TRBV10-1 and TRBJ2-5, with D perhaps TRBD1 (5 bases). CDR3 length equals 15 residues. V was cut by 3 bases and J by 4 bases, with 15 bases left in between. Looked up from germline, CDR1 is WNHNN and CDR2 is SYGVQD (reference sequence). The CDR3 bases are TGCGCCAGCAGTGACTACAGGAATTTGGGAGAGACCCAGTACTTC. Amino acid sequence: CASSDYRNLGETQYF.

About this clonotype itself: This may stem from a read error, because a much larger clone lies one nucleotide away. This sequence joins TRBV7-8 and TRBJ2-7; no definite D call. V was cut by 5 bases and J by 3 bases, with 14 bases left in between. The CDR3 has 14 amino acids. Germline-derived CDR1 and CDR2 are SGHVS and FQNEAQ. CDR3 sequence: CASSRPGENYEQYF. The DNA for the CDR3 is TGTGCCAGCAGCCGGCCCGGCGAGAACTACGAGCAGTACTTC.

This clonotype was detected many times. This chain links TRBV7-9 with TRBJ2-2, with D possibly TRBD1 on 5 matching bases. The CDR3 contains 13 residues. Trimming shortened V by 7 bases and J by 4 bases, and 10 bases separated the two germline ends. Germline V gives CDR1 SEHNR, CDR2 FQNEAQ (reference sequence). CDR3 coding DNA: TGTGCCAGCAACCCGACAGTCACCGGGGAGCTGTTTTTT. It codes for CASNPTVTGELFF.

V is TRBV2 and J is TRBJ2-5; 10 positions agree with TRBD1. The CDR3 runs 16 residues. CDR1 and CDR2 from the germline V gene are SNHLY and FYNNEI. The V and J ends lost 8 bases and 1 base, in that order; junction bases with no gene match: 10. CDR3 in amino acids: CASQIPRTGGQETQYF. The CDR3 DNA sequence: TGTGCCAGCCAAATCCCCAGGACAGGGGGCCAAGAGACCCAGTACTTC.

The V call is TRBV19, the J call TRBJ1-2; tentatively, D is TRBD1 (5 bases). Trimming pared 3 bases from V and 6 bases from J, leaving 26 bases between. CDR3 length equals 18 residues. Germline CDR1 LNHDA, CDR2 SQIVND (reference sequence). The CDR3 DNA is TGTGCCAGTAGTATTCTTGTCGGGACGGTCCCATCGGTGGATGGCTACACCTTC. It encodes CASSILVGTVPSVDGYTF.

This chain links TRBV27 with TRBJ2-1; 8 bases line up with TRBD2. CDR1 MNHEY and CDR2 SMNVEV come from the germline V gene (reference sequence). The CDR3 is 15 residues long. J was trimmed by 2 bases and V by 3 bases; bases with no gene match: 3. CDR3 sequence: CASSFIGGAYNEQFF. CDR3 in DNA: TGTGCCAGCAGTTTCATCGGGGGGGCCTACAATGAGCAGTTCTTC.

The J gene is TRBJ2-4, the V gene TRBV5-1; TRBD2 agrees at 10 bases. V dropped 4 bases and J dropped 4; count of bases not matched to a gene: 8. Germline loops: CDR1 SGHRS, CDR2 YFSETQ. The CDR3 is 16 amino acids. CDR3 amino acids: CASSPERGGLKNIQYF. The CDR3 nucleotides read TGCGCCAGCAGCCCCGAGCGGGGGGGCCTAAAAAACATTCAGTACTTC.

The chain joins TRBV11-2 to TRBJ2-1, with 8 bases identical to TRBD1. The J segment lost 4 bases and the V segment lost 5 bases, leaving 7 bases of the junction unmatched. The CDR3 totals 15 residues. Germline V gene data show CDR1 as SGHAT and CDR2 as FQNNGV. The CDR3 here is CASSPEWTGYNEQFF. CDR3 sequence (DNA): TGTGCCAGCAGCCCGGAGTGGACAGGGTACAATGAGCAGTTCTTC.

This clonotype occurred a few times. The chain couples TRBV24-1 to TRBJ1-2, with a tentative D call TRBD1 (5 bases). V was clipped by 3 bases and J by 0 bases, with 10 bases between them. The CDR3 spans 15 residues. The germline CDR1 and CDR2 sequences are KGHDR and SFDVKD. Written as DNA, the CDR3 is TGTGCCACCAGTGATGTCGGGGCTTCTAACTATGGCTACACCTTC. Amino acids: CATSDVGASNYGYTF.

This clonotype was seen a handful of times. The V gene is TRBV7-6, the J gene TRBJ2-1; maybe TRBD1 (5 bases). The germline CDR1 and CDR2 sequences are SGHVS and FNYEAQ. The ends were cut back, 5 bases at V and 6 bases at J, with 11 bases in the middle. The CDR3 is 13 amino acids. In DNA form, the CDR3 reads TGTGCCAGCAGCCGCACAGGTCCCAATGAGCAGTTCTTC. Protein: CASSRTGPNEQFF.

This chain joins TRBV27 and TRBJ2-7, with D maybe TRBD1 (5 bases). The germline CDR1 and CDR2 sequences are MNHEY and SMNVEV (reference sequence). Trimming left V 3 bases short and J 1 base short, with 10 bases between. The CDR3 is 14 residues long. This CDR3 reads CASSFPGNSYEQYF. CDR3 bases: TGTGCCAGCAGTTTCCCAGGGAATTCCTACGAGCAGTACTTC.

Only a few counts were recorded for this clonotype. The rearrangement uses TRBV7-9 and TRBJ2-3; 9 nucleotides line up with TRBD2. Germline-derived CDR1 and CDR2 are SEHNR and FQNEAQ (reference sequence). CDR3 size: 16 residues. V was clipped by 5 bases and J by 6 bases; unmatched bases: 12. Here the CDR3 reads CASSPPRGGARDTQYF. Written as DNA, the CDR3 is TGTGCCAGCAGCCCGCCTCGCGGGGGGGCTCGGGATACGCAGTATTTT.

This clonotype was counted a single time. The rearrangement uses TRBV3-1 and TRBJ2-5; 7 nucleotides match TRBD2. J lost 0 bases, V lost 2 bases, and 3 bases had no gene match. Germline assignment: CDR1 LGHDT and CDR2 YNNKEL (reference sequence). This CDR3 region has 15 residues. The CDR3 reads CASSQSLADQETQYF. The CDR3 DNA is TGTGCCAGCAGCCAAAGCCTAGCGGACCAAGAGACCCAGTACTTC.

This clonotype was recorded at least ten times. The DNA of the CDR3 is TGTGCCAGCAGCTCCCCGTCCACAGATACGCAGTATTTT. Protein sequence: CASSSPSTDTQYF. The chain uses TRBV27 and TRBJ2-3; D is uncertain. This CDR3 has 13 residues. CDR1 MNHEY and CDR2 SMNVEV come from the germline V gene (reference sequence). V was trimmed by 6 bases and J by 2 bases, leaving 9 bases between them.

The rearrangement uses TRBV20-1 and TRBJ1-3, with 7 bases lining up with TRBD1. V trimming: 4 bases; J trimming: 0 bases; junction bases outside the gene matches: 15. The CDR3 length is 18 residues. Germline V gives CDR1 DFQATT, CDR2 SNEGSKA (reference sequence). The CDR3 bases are TGCAGTGCTACCGTGAGGGGGGGACAGCACTACTCTGGAAACACCATATATTTT. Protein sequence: CSATVRGGQHYSGNTIYF.

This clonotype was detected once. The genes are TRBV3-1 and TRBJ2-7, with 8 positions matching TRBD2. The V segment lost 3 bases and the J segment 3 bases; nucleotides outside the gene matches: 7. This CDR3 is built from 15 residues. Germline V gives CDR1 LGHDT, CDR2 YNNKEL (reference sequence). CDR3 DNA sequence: TGTGCCAGCAGCCACGCTAGCGGGCTAGACTACGAGCAGTACTTC. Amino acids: CASSHASGLDYEQYF.

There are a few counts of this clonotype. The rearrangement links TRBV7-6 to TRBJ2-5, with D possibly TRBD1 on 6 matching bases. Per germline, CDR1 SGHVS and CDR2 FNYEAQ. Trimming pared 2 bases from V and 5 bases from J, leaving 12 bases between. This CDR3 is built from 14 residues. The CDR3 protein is CASSLSGAIETQYF. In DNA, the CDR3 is TGTGCCAGCAGCTTATCAGGGGCGATCGAGACCCAGTACTTC. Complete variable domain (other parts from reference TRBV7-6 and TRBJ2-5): GAGVSQSPRYKVTKRGQDVALRCDPISGHVSLYWYRQALGQGPEFLTYFNYEAQQDKSGLPNDRFSAERPEGSISTLTIQRTEQRDSAMYRCASSLSGAIETQYFGPGTRLLVL.